This note documents a single T cell receptor beta chain sequence. CD45RO negativity and positive selection for CCR7 defined naive CD8 cells, a population that excluded terminally differentiated effector memory CD45RA+ cells. Trimming shortened V by 3 bases and J by 7 bases, and 10 bases separated the two germline ends. The CDR3 runs 12 residues. Germline V CDR1 and CDR2: SGHAT, FQNNGV. This record belongs to a study of shared clonotypes between healthy human individuals. Profiled with immunoSEQ multiplex PCR; TCRdb holds only in-frame clones, not every one. The sample has approximately 650,000 clones; roughly 96% are singletons.

The sequencing input was naive CD8+ T cells sorted from blood. This receptor was obtained from a woman in her 30s in good health. This chain joins TRBV11-2 and TRBJ2-7, with D perhaps matching TRBD2 (5 bases). The CDR3 is CASSLELGEQYF. DNA for the CDR3: TGTGCCAGCAGCTTGGAACTAGGTGAGCAGTACTTC.